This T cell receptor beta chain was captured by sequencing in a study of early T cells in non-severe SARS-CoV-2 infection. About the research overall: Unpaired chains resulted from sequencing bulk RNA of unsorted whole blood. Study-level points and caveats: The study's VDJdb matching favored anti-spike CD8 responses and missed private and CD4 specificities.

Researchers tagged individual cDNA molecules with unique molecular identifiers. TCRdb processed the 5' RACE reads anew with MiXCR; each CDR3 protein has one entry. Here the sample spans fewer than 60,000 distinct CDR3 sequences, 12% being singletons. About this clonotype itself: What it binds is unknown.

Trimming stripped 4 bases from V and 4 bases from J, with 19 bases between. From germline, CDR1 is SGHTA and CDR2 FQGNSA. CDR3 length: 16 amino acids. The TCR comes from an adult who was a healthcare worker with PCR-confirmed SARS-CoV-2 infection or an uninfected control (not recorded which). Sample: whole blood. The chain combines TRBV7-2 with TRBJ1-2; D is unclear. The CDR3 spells CASSSLGGGNGYGYTF. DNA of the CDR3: TGTGCCAGCAGCTCCCTGGGCGGCGGGAATGGCTATGGCTACACCTTC.